This T cell receptor beta chain comes out of a study of blood T cell repertoires in COVID-19. Study in general: COVID-19 samples from acute and convalescent phases originated in the United States, Italy and Spain.

Germline CDR1 is MNHEY and CDR2 is SVGAGI. This CDR3 is 15 amino acids long. V was pared by 2 bases and J by 8 bases, with 5 bases of the junction left unmatched. Authors' methods: Cell counts per sample came from amplifying reference gene primers. The data were produced by immunoSEQ multiplex PCR, yet TCRdb's version contains in-frame clones alone and is incomplete. V and J calls and clone size follow that table, whereas D and trimming were derived from the DNA. Altogether over 50,000 clones are present, around 77% being singletons, with the ten largest covering about 20%. This chain connects TRBV6-5 to TRBJ2-1, with 11 positions matching TRBD1. Sequencing used peripheral blood. This TCR derives from an older man with active or convalescent COVID-19. The CDR3 bases are TGTGCCAGCAGTTACAAAAGGACAGGGGGCTATGAGCAGTTCTTC. It translates to CASSYKRTGGYEQFF.